This T cell receptor beta chain originates from a study of blood T cells in healthy people across ages. Primers used in a second PCR of about 7 to 12 cycles were a sample-barcoded 5' primer and a J-beta primer mix. Each single sample gave us at least 2.5 million CDR3-containing paired-end reads. TCRdb reanalysed the 5' RACE reads using MiXCR and keeps one entry per CDR3 protein. This table has some 1.6 million distinct CDR3 sequences, roughly 32% appearing once. The donors, all healthy, were Caucasians living in Russia, aged about 6 to 90. CDR3 length: 14 amino acids. In germline, CDR1 is SQVTM, CDR2 ANQGSEA. Trimming removed 5 bases from V and 1 base from J; junction bases left unmatched: 4. Many counts were recorded for this clonotype. The antigen remains unidentified. General observations from the study: Researchers said unsorted PBMCs prevented a conclusive naive versus antigen-experienced comparison. Older age coincided with a roughly linear decline in TCR beta diversity per million T cells.

Input material: blood. The sequence was obtained from a woman aged 25 to 39 in good health. The chain recombines TRBV29-1 with TRBJ2-3; 9 nucleotides align to TRBD2. The CDR3 region is CSVRRTSGTDTQYF. CDR3 nucleotide sequence: TGCAGCGTTAGGAGGACTAGCGGCACAGATACGCAGTATTTT.